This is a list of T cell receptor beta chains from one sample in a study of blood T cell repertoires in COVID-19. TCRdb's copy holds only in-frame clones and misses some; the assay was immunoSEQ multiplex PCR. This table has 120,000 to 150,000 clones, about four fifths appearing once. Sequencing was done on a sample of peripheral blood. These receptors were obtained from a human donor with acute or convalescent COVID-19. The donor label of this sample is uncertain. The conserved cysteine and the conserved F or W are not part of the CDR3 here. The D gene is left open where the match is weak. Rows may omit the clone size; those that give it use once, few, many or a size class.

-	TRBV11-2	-	ASSLESGQPQH
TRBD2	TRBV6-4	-	ASSDFFSGERDTQY
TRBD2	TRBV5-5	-	ASSPLGLAEETQY
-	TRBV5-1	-	ASTPSGVRTEAF
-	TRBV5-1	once	ASRLRLEVYNEQF
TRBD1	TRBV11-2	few	ASSLSLGKGASTDTQY
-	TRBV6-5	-	ASSYSRGFTEAF
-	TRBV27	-	ASSPYRDGYGYT
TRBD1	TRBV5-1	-	ASSFSGTGSSHEQY
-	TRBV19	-	ASRDMNTEAF
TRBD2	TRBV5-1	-	ASSLPFSGGAFYNEQF
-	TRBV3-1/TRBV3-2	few	ASSHSAGNTIY
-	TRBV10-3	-	AISETGTQPQH
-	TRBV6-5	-	ASHRGGSYNEQF
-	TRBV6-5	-	ASSFDRNTEAF
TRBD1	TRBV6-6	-	ASSQKTGMHIQY
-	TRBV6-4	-	ASSDSPNGEAF
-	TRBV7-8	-	ASRPDGGRTEAF
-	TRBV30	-	AWSAIGGGAEGYT
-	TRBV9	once	ASSPSGLTDTQY
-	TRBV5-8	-	ASSLGQGRGYT
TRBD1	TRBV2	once	ASRRGHSNQPQH
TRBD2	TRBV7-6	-	ASSFSGGAMNTGELF
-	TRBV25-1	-	ASTGEAPGSYNEQF
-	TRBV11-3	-	AVGDTIY
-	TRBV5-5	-	ASSRPDYFNEQF
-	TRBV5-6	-	ASSLGTVSYGYT
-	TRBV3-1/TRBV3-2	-	ASSQGAGYT
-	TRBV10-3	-	AISGSGNTGELF
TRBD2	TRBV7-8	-	ASSRAGGAYNEQF
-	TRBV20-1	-	GGTGNTEAF
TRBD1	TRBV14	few	ASSQAPGQGVSNEQF
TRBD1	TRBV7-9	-	ASSLGETGLRGYT
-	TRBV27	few	ASSFLEKLF
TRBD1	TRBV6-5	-	ASSYSTGNYGYT
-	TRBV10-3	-	AISQGSTEAF
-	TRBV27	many	ASSLTDTSEQF
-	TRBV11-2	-	ASSSIWRGNYGYT